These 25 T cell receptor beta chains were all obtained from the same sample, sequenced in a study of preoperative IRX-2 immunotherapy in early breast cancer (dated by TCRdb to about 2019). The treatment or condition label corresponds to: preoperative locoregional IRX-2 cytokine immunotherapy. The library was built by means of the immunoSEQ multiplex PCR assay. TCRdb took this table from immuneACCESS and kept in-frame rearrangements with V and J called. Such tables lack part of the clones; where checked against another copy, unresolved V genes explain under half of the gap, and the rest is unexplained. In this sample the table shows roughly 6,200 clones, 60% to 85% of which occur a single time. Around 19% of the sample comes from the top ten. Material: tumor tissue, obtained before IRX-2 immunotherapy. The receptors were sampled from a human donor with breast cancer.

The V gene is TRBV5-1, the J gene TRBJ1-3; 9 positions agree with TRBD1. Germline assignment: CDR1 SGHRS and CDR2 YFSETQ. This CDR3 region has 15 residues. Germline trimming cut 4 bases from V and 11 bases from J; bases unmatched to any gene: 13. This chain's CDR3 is CASSPGDREYVAIYF. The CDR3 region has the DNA TGCGCCAGCAGCCCCGGGGACAGGGAATATGTTGCCATATATTTT.

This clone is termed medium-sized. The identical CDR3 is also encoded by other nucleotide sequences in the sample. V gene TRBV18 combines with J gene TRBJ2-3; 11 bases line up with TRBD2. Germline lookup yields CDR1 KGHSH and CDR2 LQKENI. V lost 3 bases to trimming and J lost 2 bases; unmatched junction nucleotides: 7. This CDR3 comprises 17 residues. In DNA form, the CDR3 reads TGTGCCAGCTCACCCGCGGTAGCGGGGGGGCTCACAGATACGCAGTATTTT. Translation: CASSPAVAGGLTDTQYF.

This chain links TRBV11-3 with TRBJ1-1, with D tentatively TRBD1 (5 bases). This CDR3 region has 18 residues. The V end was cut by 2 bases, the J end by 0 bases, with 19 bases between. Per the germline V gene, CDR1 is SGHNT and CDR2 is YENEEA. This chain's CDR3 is CASSLNALGKGLNTEAFF. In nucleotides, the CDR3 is TGTGCCAGCAGCTTAAATGCGTTGGGAAAGGGGTTGAACACTGAAGCTTTCTTT.

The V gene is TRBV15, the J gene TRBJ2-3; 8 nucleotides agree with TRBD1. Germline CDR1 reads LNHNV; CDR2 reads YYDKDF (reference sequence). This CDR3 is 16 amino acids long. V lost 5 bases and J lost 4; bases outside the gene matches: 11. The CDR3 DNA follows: TGTGCCACCAGCCTCCTACCCGACAGGGGCGCAGATACGCAGTATTTT. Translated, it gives CATSLLPDRGADTQYF. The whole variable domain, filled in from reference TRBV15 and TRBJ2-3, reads DAMVIQNPRYQVTQFGKPVTLSCSQTLNHNVMYWYQQKSSQAPKLLFHYYDKDFNNEADTPDNFQSRRPNTSFCFLDIRSPGLGDTAMYLCATSLLPDRGADTQYFGPGTRLTVL.

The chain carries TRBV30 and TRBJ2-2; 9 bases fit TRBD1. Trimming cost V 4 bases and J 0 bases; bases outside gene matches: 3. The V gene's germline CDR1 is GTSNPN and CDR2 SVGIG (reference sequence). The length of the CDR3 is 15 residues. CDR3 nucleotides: TGTGCCTGGAATACAGGGGGCGCGAACACCGGGGAGCTGTTTTTT. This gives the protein CAWNTGGANTGELFF. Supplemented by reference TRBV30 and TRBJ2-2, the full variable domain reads SQTIHQWPATLVQPVGSPLSLECTVEGTSNPNLYWYRQAAGRGLQLLFYSVGIGQISSEVPQNLSASRPQDRQFILSSKKLLLSDSGFYLCAWNTGGANTGELFFGEGSRLTVL.

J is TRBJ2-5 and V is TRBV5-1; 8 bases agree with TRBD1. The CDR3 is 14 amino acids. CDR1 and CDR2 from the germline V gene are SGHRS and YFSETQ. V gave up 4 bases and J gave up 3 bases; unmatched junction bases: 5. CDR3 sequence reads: CASSPRTGKETQYF. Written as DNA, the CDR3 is TGCGCCAGCAGCCCCAGGACAGGGAAAGAGACCCAGTACTTC.

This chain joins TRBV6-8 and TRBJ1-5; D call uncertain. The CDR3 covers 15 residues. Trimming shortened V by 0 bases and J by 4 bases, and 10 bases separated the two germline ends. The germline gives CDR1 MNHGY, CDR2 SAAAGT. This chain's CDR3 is CASSYSSAYNQPQHF. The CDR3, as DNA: TGTGCCAGCAGTTACTCATCGGCCTATAATCAGCCCCAGCATTTT.

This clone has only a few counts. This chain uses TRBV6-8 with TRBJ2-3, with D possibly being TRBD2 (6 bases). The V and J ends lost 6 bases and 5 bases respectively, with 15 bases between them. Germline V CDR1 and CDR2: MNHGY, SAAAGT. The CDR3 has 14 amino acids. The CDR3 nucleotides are TGTGCCAGCAGCTCAAACGGGGGACGAGATACGCAGTATTTT. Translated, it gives CASSSNGGRDTQYF.

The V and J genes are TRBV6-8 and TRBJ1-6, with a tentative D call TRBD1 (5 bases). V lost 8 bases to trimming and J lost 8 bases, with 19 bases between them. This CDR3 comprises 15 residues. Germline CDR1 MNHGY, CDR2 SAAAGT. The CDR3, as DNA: TGTGCCAGCTCCATAACCGGGACTAGTCATTCACCCCTCCACTTT. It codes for CASSITGTSHSPLHF.

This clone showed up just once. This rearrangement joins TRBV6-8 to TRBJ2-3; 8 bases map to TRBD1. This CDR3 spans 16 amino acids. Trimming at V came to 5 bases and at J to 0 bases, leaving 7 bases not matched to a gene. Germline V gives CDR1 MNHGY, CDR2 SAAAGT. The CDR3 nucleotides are TGTGCCAGCAGTGGACGGACAGGGATAAGCACAGATACGCAGTATTTT. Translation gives CASSGRTGISTDTQYF.

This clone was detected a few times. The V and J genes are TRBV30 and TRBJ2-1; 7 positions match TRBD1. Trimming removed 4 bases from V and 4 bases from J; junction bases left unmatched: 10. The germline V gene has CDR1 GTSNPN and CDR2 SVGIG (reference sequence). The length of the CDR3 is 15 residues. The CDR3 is CAWTRGLGGYNEQFF. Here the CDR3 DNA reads TGTGCCTGGACAAGGGGGCTAGGAGGATACAATGAGCAGTTCTTC.

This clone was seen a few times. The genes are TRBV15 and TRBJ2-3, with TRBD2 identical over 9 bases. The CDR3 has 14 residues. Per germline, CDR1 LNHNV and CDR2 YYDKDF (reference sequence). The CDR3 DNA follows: TGTGCTAGCAGCTTAGCGGGGGGCACAGATACGCAGTATTTT. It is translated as CASSLAGGTDTQYF. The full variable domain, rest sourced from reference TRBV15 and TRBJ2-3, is DAMVIQNPRYQVTQFGKPVTLSCSQTLNHNVMYWYQQKSSQAPKLLFHYYDKDFNNEADTPDNFQSRRPNTSFCFLDIRSPGLGDTAMYLCASSLAGGTDTQYFGPGTRLTVL.

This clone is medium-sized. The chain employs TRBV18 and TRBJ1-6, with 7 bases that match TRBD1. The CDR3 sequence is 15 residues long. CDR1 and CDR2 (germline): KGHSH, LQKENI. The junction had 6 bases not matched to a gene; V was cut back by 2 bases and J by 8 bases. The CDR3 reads CASSPDRVPYSPLHF. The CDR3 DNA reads TGTGCCAGCTCACCAGACAGGGTCCCATATTCACCCCTCCACTTT. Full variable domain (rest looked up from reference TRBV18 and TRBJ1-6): NAGVMQNPRHLVRRRGQEARLRCSPMKGHSHVYWYRQLPEEGLKFMVYLQKENIIDESGMPKERFSAEFPKEGPSILRIQQVVRGDSAAYFCASSPDRVPYSPLHFGNGTRLTVT.

The CDR3 region has the DNA TGTGCCAGCAGGGGACAGGCGGGCTATAATTCACCCCTCCACTTT. Protein: CASRGQAGYNSPLHF. This chain uses TRBV6-8 with TRBJ1-6; 8 positions agree with TRBD1. V was clipped by 6 bases and J by 3 bases; unmatched bases: 4. Per germline, CDR1 MNHGY and CDR2 SAAAGT. The CDR3 extends over 15 amino acids.

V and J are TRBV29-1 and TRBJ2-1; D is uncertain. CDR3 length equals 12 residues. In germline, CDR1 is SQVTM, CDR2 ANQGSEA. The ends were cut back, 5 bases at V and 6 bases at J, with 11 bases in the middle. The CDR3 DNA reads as TGCAGCGTTATCGCTAGAGGCAATGAGCAGTTCTTC. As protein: CSVIARGNEQFF.

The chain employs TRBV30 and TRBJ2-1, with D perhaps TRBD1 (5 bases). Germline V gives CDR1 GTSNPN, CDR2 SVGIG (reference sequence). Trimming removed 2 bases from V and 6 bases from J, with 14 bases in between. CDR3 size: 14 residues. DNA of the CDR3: TGTGCCTGGAGTCCTACAGGAAGGGGCAATGAGCAGTTCTTC. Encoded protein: CAWSPTGRGNEQFF.

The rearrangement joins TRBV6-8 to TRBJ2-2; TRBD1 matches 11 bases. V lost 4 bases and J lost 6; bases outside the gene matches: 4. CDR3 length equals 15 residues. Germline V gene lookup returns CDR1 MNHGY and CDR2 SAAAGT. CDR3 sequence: CASSSGTGGSGELFF. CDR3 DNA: TGTGCCAGCAGTTCCGGGACAGGGGGTTCCGGGGAGCTGTTTTTT.

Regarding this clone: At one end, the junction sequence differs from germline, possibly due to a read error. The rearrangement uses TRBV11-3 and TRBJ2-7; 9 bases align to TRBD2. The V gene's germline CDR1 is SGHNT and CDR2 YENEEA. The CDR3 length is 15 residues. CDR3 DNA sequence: TGTGCCAGCAGCAAGAGCGGGGGGCCCCAATACGGGCAGTACTTC. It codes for CASSKSGGPQYGQYF.

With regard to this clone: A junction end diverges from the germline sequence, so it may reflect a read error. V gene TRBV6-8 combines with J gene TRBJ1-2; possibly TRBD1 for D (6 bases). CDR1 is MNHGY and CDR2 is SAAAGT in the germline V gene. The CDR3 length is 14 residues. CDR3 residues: CAISGQGRNYGYTF. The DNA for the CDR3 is TGTGCCATCAGTGGGCAGGGGAGGAACTATGGCTACACCTTC.

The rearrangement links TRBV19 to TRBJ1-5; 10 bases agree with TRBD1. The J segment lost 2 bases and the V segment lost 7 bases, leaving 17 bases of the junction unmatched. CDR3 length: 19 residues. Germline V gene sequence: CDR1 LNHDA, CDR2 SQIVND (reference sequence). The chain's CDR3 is CASTRGAGQGFSGNQPQHF. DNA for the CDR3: TGTGCCAGTACCCGGGGCGCGGGACAGGGGTTCAGTGGCAATCAGCCCCAGCATTTT.

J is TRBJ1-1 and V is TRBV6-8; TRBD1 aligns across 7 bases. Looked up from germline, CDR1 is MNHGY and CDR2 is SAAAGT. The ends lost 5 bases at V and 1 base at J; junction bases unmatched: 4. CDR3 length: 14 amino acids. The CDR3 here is CASSKHRGNTEAFF. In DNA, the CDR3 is TGTGCCAGCAGTAAGCACAGGGGGAACACTGAAGCTTTCTTT.

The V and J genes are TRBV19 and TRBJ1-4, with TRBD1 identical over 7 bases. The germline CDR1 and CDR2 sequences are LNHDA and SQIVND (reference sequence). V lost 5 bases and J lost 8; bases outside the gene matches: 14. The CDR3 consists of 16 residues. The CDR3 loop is CASSYHRQGEWEKLFF. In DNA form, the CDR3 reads TGTGCCAGTAGTTACCACCGACAGGGTGAATGGGAAAAACTGTTTTTT.

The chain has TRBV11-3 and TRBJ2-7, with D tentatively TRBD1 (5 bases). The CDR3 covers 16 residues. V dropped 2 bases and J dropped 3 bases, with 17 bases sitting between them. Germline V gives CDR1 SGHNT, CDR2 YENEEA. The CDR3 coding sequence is TGTGCCAGCAGCTTAAGGGCAGGGCCCGGCCGCTACGAGCAGTACTTC. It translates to CASSLRAGPGRYEQYF.

The CDR3 here is CASSPYRSGGAGYEQYF. The CDR3 DNA follows: TGTGCCAGCAGCCCCTATCGCTCAGGGGGGGCAGGCTACGAGCAGTACTTC. The rearrangement links TRBV14 to TRBJ2-7; D assignment may be TRBD1 or TRBD2 (7 bases each). With 4 bases removed from V and 3 bases from J, the gap between germline ends came to 22 bases. Germline loops: CDR1 SGHDN, CDR2 FVKESK. This CDR3 has 17 residues. The full variable domain, with the rest looked up from reference TRBV14 and TRBJ2-7, is EAGVTQFPSHSVIEKGQTVTLRCDPISGHDNLYWYRRVMGKEIKFLLHFVKESKQDESGMPNNRFLAERTGGTYSTLKVQPAELEDSGVYFCASSPYRSGGAGYEQYFGPGTRLTVT.

The CDR3 here is CASSRGQNTEAFF. In nucleotides, the CDR3 is TGTGCCAGCAGCCGCGGACAGAACACTGAAGCTTTCTTT. The rearrangement links TRBV14 to TRBJ1-1; perhaps TRBD1 as D (5 bases). The CDR3 length is 13 residues. Germline values: CDR1 SGHDN, CDR2 FVKESK. The V and J ends lost 4 bases and 1 base respectively, with 7 bases between them. The whole variable domain, remainder taken from reference TRBV14 and TRBJ1-1, is EAGVTQFPSHSVIEKGQTVTLRCDPISGHDNLYWYRRVMGKEIKFLLHFVKESKQDESGMPNNRFLAERTGGTYSTLKVQPAELEDSGVYFCASSRGQNTEAFFGQGTRLTVV.